These 30 T cell receptor beta chains came from one sample sequenced in a study of tumor and adjacent non-tumor tissue in lung cancer. The template was RNA from unsorted bulk tissue. A modified ARM-PCR protocol with three rounds of nested PCR amplified TCRbeta. TCRdb re-derived calls from the multiplex PCR reads in MiXCR, one entry per CDR3 protein. The sample has about 200,000 distinct CDR3 sequences, about 71% seen once. The specimen sequenced was lung tumor tissue. All receptors come from a man aged 60 to 69 with non-small cell lung cancer.

This chain uses TRBV20-1 with TRBJ2-3, with D maybe TRBD2 (6 bases). Germline CDR1 DFQATT, CDR2 SNEGSKA (reference sequence). The CDR3 is made up of 14 amino acids. Trimming removed 6 bases at V and 2 bases at J, with 15 bases between. CDR3 amino acids: CSARPSSATDTQYF. The DNA of the CDR3 is TGCAGTGCCCGCCCATCTAGCGCCACAGATACGCAGTATTTT.

The rearrangement links TRBV20-1 to TRBJ2-3; 7 nucleotides match TRBD2. Germline loops: CDR1 DFQATT, CDR2 SNEGSKA (reference sequence). Trimming took 8 bases from V and 7 from J; bases not matched to a gene: 9. The CDR3 is made up of 12 amino acids. In nucleotides, the CDR3 is TGCAGTACAGGCGGGGGTGCTTATACGCAGTATTTT. This translates into CSTGGGAYTQYF.

The CDR3 coding sequence is TGCGCCAGCAGCCTGCATCATAGCGGGGAAACATACGAGCAGTACTTC. Translation gives CASSLHHSGETYEQYF. The J gene is TRBJ2-7, the V gene TRBV4-1; 8 nucleotides line up with TRBD2. This CDR3 is built from 16 residues. Trimming took 4 bases from V and 4 from J; bases not matched to a gene: 12. The germline V gene encodes CDR1 MGHRA and CDR2 YSYEKL.

To note about this clonotype: Mismatch with germline at one junction end may stem from a read error. V is TRBV12-3 or TRBV12-4 and J is TRBJ2-5, with 12 bases matching TRBD2. CDR3 size: 15 residues. CDR3 sequence reads: CVSSLGLAGKETQCF. In DNA form, the CDR3 reads TGTGTCAGCAGCCTAGGACTAGCGGGGAAGGAGACTCAGTGCTTC.

With regard to this clonotype: A junction end diverges from the germline sequence, so it may reflect a read error. This rearrangement joins TRBV6-2 or TRBV6-3 to TRBJ2-6, with D unresolved. Germline V gene data show CDR1 as MNHEY and CDR2 as SVGEGT. This CDR3 spans 15 amino acids. The CDR3 DNA sequence: TGTGCCAGCAGTTACGAAGGTGGTGGGACCAACGTCCTGACTTTC. This gives the protein CASSYEGGGTNVLTF.

Concerning this clonotype: Since a much larger clone is just one base distant, this may be a read error. The chain links TRBV12-3 or TRBV12-4 to TRBJ1-1; weak D call: TRBD1 (5 bases). The length of the CDR3 is 12 residues. CDR3: CAGSWTSPEAFF. The CDR3, as DNA: TGTGCCGGCAGTTGGACAAGTCCTGAAGCTTTCTTT.

The V and J genes are TRBV20-1 and TRBJ1-5, with D unresolved. CDR1 is DFQATT and CDR2 is SNEGSKA in the germline V gene (reference sequence). V was clipped by 2 bases and J by 2 bases, with 10 bases between them. CDR3 size: 14 residues. Here the CDR3 DNA reads TGCAGTGCTAGAACTGGGATTCGCAATCAGCCCCAGCATTTT. Translation: CSARTGIRNQPQHF.

In the case of this clonotype: Given a much more abundant clone one base away, this may be a read error. This chain links TRBV7-8 with TRBJ1-5; D gene uncertain. This CDR3 has 12 amino acids. Trimming removed 5 bases from V and 5 bases from J, with 7 bases in between. Germline assignment: CDR1 SGHVS and CDR2 FQNEAQ. The CDR3 DNA is TGTGCCAGCAGCATAGACGATCAGCCCCAGCATTTT. As protein: CASSIDDQPQHF.

V usage is TRBV11-3 and J usage is TRBJ2-7; D is unresolved. This CDR3 is 16 amino acids long. With 2 bases removed from V and 0 bases from J, the gap between germline ends came to 14 bases. CDR1 and CDR2 from the germline V gene are SGHNT and YENEEA. CDR3 residues: CASSLPEPMSSYEQYF. The CDR3 DNA reads TGTGCCAGCAGCTTACCCGAGCCGATGAGCTCCTACGAGCAGTACTTC. Drawing the rest from reference TRBV11-3 and TRBJ2-7, the complete variable domain is EAGVVQSPRYKIIEKKQPVAFWCNPISGHNTLYWYLQNLGQGPELLIRYENEEAVDDSQLPKDRFSAERLKGVDSTLKIQPAELGDSAVYLCASSLPEPMSSYEQYFGPGTRLTVT.

The chain has TRBV6-5 and TRBJ2-1, with TRBD2 matching over 9 bases. With V trimmed by 7 bases and J by 6 bases, 10 bases remained unmatched. CDR1 and CDR2 from the germline V gene are MNHEY and SVGAGI. This CDR3 is built from 15 residues. CDR3: CASTALAGGRNEQFF. The CDR3 coding sequence is TGTGCCAGCACCGCCCTCGCGGGGGGGCGCAATGAGCAGTTCTTC.

This sequence joins TRBV12-3 or TRBV12-4 and TRBJ2-3; possibly TRBD1 for D (6 bases). Deletions cut 5 bases from V and 4 bases from J, with 13 bases between. This CDR3 region has 14 residues. The CDR3 is CASSVLQGADTQYF. Written as DNA, the CDR3 is TGTGCCAGCAGTGTTTTACAGGGAGCAGATACGCAGTATTTT.

Ten or more counts support this clonotype. This sequence joins TRBV7-9 and TRBJ1-1; D is unclear. V was clipped by 5 bases and J by 10 bases, with 11 bases between them. From germline, CDR1 is SEHNR and CDR2 FQNEAQ (reference sequence). The CDR3 has 11 amino acids. CDR3 in DNA: TGTGCCAGCAGCCCAGGCGTTGGAGCTTTCTTT. It is translated as CASSPGVGAFF.

With respect to this clonotype: Since a much larger clone is just one base distant, this may be a read error. The J gene is TRBJ2-6, the V gene TRBV20-1; 10 nucleotides align to TRBD2. CDR3 size: 17 residues. V shed 2 bases, J shed 2 bases, and the junction held 6 bases outside the gene matches. Germline values: CDR1 DFQATT, CDR2 SNEGSKA (reference sequence). DNA for the CDR3: TGCAGTGCTAGATTACTAGCGGGGAATACTGGGGCCAACGTCCTGACTTTC. Translated: CSARLLAGNTGANVLTF.

As regards this clonotype: This could be a read error, since a much larger clone is one nucleotide away. The chain is built from TRBV11-3 and TRBJ2-7, with 12 bases fitting TRBD2. V lost 6 bases, J lost 7 bases, and 10 bases stayed unmatched. Germline values: CDR1 SGHNT, CDR2 YENEEA. The CDR3 spans 15 residues. CDR3 sequence: CASRRTSGRTGEQYF. CDR3 in DNA: TGTGCCAGCAGAAGAACTAGCGGGAGGACGGGGGAGCAGTACTTC. Using reference TRBV11-3 and TRBJ2-7 for the parts outside the CDR3, the full variable domain is EAGVVQSPRYKIIEKKQPVAFWCNPISGHNTLYWYLQNLGQGPELLIRYENEEAVDDSQLPKDRFSAERLKGVDSTLKIQPAELGDSAVYLCASRRTSGRTGEQYFGPGTRLTVT.

This clonotype was seen a single time. Just one base apart from a much larger clone, this may be a read error. V is TRBV29-1 and J is TRBJ1-1, with unresolved D. CDR1 is SQVTM, CDR2 ANQGSEA, per germline. The CDR3 extends over 13 amino acids. Deletions cut 7 bases from V and 0 bases from J, with 12 bases between. The DNA of the CDR3 is TGCAGCGGCGATGTTCATATGAACACTGAAGCTTTCTTT. It translates to CSGDVHMNTEAFF.

A single count supports this clonotype. The chain links TRBV29-1 to TRBJ2-3, with D perhaps TRBD1 (7 bases). CDR1 and CDR2 from the germline V gene are SQVTM and ANQGSEA. Trimming stripped 2 bases from V and 0 bases from J, with 30 bases between. The CDR3 is 21 amino acids. In nucleotides, the CDR3 is TGCAGCGTTGAAAGATGGGTCCGTAGGGACAGCGGGCGCAGAAGCACAGATACGCAGTATTTT. Protein sequence: CSVERWVRRDSGRRSTDTQYF.

Comment on this clonotype: At one end, the junction sequence differs from germline, possibly due to a read error. The chain uses TRBV12-3 or TRBV12-4 and TRBJ1-5; D might be TRBD1 (6 bases). The CDR3 runs to 16 residues. The DNA for the CDR3 is TGTGCCAGCAGTTTAACCACTGGGGGCGAGGCTCAGGCCCAGCATTTT. Protein: CASSLTTGGEAQAQHF.

Worth noting for this clonotype: A much larger clonotype is one base distant, so this may be a read error. V is TRBV11-2 and J is TRBJ2-3, with 7 bases identical to TRBD2. J lost 9 bases, V lost 1 base, and 7 bases had no gene match. The CDR3 totals 14 residues. CDR1 SGHAT and CDR2 FQNNGV come from the germline V gene. The CDR3 DNA sequence: TGTGCCAGCAGCTTAGGCCGGGAGGCCGTAACGCAGTATTTT. Protein product: CASSLGREAVTQYF.

Points on this clonotype: A much larger clone lies a single base off, so this may be a read error. The chain links TRBV4-3 to TRBJ2-7, with D hard to call. This CDR3 comprises 14 residues. Germline V lookup: CDR1 LGHNA, CDR2 YSLEER. Trimming left V 1 base short and J 7 bases short, with 14 bases between. The CDR3 DNA sequence: TGCGCCAGCAGCCAAGGGCTCCCTATTAGGGAGCAGTACTTC. Translation: CASSQGLPIREQYF.

Concerning this clonotype: Germline and junction disagree at one end, which may indicate a read error. This sequence joins TRBV6-7 and TRBJ2-1; 11 bases are a match to TRBD2. TRBV6-7 is sorted into the ORF group, with uncertain function. The CDR3 loop spans 20 amino acids. The CDR3 coding sequence is TGTGCCAGTAGTTATAATAGCGGGCTAGCGGGAGGCCCCGGGCGAAATGGGCAGTTCTTC. Translated: CASSYNSGLAGGPGRNGQFF.

Regarding this clonotype: At one end, the junction sequence differs from germline, possibly due to a read error. The chain joins TRBV11-3 to TRBJ2-1; the D gene is possibly TRBD1 (6 bases). Germline lookup yields CDR1 SGHNT and CDR2 YENEEA. The CDR3 has 11 amino acids. The CDR3 DNA sequence: TGTGTCAGCAGCCGGGACAATGAGCACTACTTC. The encoded protein is CVSSRDNEHYF.

This clonotype was observed a few times. The V call is TRBV20-1, the J call TRBJ1-1, with a weak D call TRBD1 (5 bases). The germline V gene encodes CDR1 DFQATT and CDR2 SNEGSKA (reference sequence). With 7 bases removed from V and 3 bases from J, the gap between germline ends came to 15 bases. This CDR3 comprises 13 residues. The CDR3 region is CSVKGMGYTEAFF. The CDR3 DNA sequence: TGCAGTGTAAAGGGGATGGGGTACACTGAAGCTTTCTTT.

The chain uses TRBV7-2 and TRBJ2-7, with D possibly being TRBD1 or TRBD2 (6 bases each). V dropped 5 bases and J dropped 3 bases, with 17 bases sitting between them. The CDR3 runs to 15 residues. Per germline, CDR1 SGHTA and CDR2 FQGNSA. The CDR3 nucleotides are TGTGCCAGCAGCCGTTGGGGGGCGGCTAGCTACGAGCAGTACTTC. Amino acid sequence: CASSRWGAASYEQYF.

The genes are TRBV20-1 and TRBJ2-1; D is possibly TRBD1 (6 bases). The V end lost 5 bases, the J end lost 10 bases, and 18 bases lay between the germline ends. The CDR3 has 13 residues. CDR1 and CDR2 from the germline V gene are DFQATT and SNEGSKA (reference sequence). CDR3 sequence (DNA): TGCAGTGCTCCACCACAGGGAATGGGCGAGCAGTTCTTC. Translation: CSAPPQGMGEQFF.

This clonotype was recorded many times. The V gene is TRBV5-4, the J gene TRBJ1-1, with D possibly TRBD1 on 6 matching bases. The CDR3 has 14 amino acids. Germline assignment: CDR1 SGHNT and CDR2 YYREEE (reference sequence). The germline V and J ends were trimmed by 4 bases and 3 bases, with 13 bases remaining between them. The DNA for the CDR3 is TGTGCCAGCAGCCTCGACAGGAGACACACTGAAGCTTTCTTT. This encodes CASSLDRRHTEAFF.

This clonotype was seen ten or more times. V and J are TRBV13 and TRBJ2-1; TRBD2 matches at 8 bases. Looked up from germline, CDR1 is PRHDT and CDR2 is FYEKMQ (reference sequence). V shed 0 bases and J 1 base; nucleotides not matched to a gene: 2. The CDR3 has 16 amino acids. The CDR3 DNA is TGTGCCAGCAGCTTAGGAGCGGGGGAATCCTACAATGAGCAGTTCTTC. Its translation: CASSLGAGESYNEQFF.

In DNA, the CDR3 is TGCAATCCAATGGAGGCTAGCGGCACAGATACGCAGTATTTT. Protein product: CNPMEASGTDTQYF. This chain uses TRBV20-1 with TRBJ2-3; TRBD2 might be the D (6 bases). The germline V gene has CDR1 DFQATT and CDR2 SNEGSKA (reference sequence). This CDR3 has 14 residues.

This clonotype has only one observation. This sequence may be a read error, since a much larger clone differs from it by one base. The J gene is TRBJ2-1, the V gene TRBV20-1; 7 bases agree with TRBD2. Germline-derived CDR1 and CDR2 are DFQATT and SNEGSKA (reference sequence). There are 15 residues in the CDR3. The CDR3 bases are TGCAGCGCGCCAGCACGGGGGGACGAGAGGGATGAGCAGTTCTTC. Protein product: CSAPARGDERDEQFF.

Of note for this clonotype: The junction departs from the called germline gene at one end, perhaps through a read error. The rearrangement links TRBV6-5 to TRBJ2-5; D perhaps matches TRBD2 (6 bases). Germline values: CDR1 MNHEY, CDR2 SVGAGI. CDR3 length: 15 amino acids. CDR3 loop: CASRMGSGWAETQYF. The CDR3 DNA reads as TGTGCTAGCAGGATGGGGAGCGGGTGGGCAGAGACCCAGTACTTC.

A word on this clonotype: The junction shows a germline mismatch at one end, possibly a read error. The gene calls are TRBV6-2 or TRBV6-3 and TRBJ2-1; D could derive from TRBD1 or TRBD2 (5 bases each). The CDR3 consists of 15 residues. The germline CDR1 and CDR2 sequences are MNHEY and SVGEGT. Here the CDR3 reads CASRPRGSSYNELFF. CDR3 coding DNA: TGTGCCAGCAGACCGAGGGGTAGCTCATACAATGAGCTGTTCTTC.